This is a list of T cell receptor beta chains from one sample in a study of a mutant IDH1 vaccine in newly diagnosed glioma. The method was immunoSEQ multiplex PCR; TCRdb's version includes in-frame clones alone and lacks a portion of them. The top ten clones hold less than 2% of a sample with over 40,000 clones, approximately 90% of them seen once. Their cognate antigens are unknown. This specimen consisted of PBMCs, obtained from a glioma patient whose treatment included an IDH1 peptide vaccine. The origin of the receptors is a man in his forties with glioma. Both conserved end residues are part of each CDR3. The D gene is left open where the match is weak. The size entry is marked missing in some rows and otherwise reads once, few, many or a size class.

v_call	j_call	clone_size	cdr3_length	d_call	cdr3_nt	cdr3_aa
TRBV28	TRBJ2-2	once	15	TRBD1	TGTGCCAGCAGTCCAGGGGACAGGGACACCGGGGAGCTGTTTTTT	CASSPGDRDTGELFF
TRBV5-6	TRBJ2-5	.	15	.	TGTGCCAGCAGCCTGCTTGTGGGCAGACAAGAGACCCAGTACTTC	CASSLLVGRQETQYF
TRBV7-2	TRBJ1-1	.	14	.	TGTGCCAGCAGCTTAGTAAAGGGGCAAACTGAAGCTTTCTTT	CASSLVKGQTEAFF
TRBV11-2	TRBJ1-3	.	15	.	TGTGCCAGCAGCTTAGATCGGACGACTGGAAGGACCATATATTTT	CASSLDRTTGRTIYF
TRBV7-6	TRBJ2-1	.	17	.	TGTGCCAGCAGCCAACGGACTGATCATCTTTCCTACAATGAGCAGTTCTTC	CASSQRTDHLSYNEQFF
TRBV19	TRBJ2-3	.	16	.	TGTGCCAGTAGTATAGCACTAGTTACTTTGGGAGATACGCAGTATTTT	CASSIALVTLGDTQYF
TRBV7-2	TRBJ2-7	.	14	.	TGTGCCAGCAGCTTAGAGGGCTTGCTTTACGAGCAGTACTTC	CASSLEGLLYEQYF
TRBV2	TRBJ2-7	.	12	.	TGTGCCAGCAGAAGGGGATTCTACGAGCAGTACTTC	CASRRGFYEQYF
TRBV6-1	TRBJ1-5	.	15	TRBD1	TGTGCCAGCAGGAGGGGACAGGGGGCCAATCAGCCCCAGCATTTT	CASRRGQGANQPQHF
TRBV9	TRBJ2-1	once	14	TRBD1	TGTGCCAGCAGCGTAGTCAGGGGGCAGGGTGAGCAGTTCTTC	CASSVVRGQGEQFF
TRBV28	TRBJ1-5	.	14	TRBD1	TGTGCCAGCAGTTCGACAGGGGTCAATCAGCCCCAGCATTTT	CASSSTGVNQPQHF
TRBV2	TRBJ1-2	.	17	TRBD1	TGTGCCAGCAGTGATTGGCAGGGGGCAACCACCAACTATGGCTACACCTTC	CASSDWQGATTNYGYTF
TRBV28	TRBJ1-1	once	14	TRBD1	TGTGCCAGCAGTCAAGGACAGGGGGCCGCTGAAGCTTTCTTT	CASSQGQGAAEAFF
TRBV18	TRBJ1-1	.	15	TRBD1	TGTGCCAGCTCACCACAGCCGGGACAGGGAACTGAAGCTTTCTTT	CASSPQPGQGTEAFF
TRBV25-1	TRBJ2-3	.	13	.	TGTGCCAGCAGCGACGATTTGGGGAATACGCAGTATTTT	CASSDDLGNTQYF
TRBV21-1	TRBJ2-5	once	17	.	TGTGCCAGCAGCAAAGGGGTTCGAGACCCTCGACAAGAGACCCAGTACTTC	CASSKGVRDPRQETQYF
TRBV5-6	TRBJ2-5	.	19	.	TGTGCCAGCAGCTTTATGGGGGGACCAATATACTCAGGGGAAGAGACCCAGTACTTC	CASSFMGGPIYSGEETQYF
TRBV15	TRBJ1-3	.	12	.	TGTGCCACCAGCAGAGACAGAAACACCATATATTTT	CATSRDRNTIYF
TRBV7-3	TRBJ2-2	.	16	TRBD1	TGTGCCAGCAGCTCGGGGGACAGGCGTGGCACCGGGGAGCTGTTTTTT	CASSSGDRRGTGELFF
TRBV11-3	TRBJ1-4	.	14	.	TGTGCCAGCAGCGAATGGTCGGAGGCTAGCCCACTGTTTTTT	CASSEWSEASPLFF
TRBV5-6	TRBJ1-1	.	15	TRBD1	TGTGCCAGCAGCTTTGGGACAGGGGTCGGCACTGAAGCTTTCTTT	CASSFGTGVGTEAFF
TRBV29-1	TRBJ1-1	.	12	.	TGCAGCGTGGCTAGCACTAACACTGAAGCTTTCTTT	CSVASTNTEAFF
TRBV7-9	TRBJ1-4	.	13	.	TGTGCCAGCAGTCTGGAGCTGGTCGAAAAACTGTTTTTT	CASSLELVEKLFF
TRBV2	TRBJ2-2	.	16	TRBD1	TGTGCCAGCAGGGGCAGGACAGGGGAGAACACCGGGGAGCTGTTTTTT	CASRGRTGENTGELFF
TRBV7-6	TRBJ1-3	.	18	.	TGTGCCAGCAGCTCCCAGGGCCCCGGGGGGAGCTCTGGAAACACCATATATTTT	CASSSQGPGGSSGNTIYF
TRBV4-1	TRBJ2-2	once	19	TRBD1	TGCGCCAGCAGCCAAGCGGCTCGGACAGGGTATACGAACACCGGGGAGCTGTTTTTT	CASSQAARTGYTNTGELFF
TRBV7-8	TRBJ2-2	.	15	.	TGTGCCAGCAGCTTGGGCAGGGGTAACACCGGGGAGCTGTTTTTT	CASSLGRGNTGELFF
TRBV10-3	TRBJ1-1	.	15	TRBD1	TGTGCCATCAGTGACTCGACAGGGTATGACACTGAAGCTTTCTTT	CAISDSTGYDTEAFF
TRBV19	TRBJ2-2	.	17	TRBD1	TGTGCCAGTAGTACCAAATCCGGGACAGGGGCGGCCGGGGAGCTGTTTTTT	CASSTKSGTGAAGELFF
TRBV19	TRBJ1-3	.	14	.	TGTGCCAGTAGTATGGAGGGTCAAAGGAACACCATATATTTT	CASSMEGQRNTIYF
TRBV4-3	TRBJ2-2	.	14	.	TGCGCCAGCAGAAGGGTGTGGGGGTCCGGGGAGCTGTTTTTT	CASRRVWGSGELFF
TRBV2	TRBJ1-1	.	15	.	TGTGCCAGCAGTGGGGAAACGTACGGGGACACTGAAGCTTTCTTT	CASSGETYGDTEAFF
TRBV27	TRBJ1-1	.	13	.	TGTGCCAGCAGTCCCGGAGGATACACTGAAGCTTTCTTT	CASSPGGYTEAFF
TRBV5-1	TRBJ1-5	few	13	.	TGCGCCAGCAGCTTGGATAGGGATCAGCCCCAGCATTTT	CASSLDRDQPQHF
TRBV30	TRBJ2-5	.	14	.	TGTGCCTGGAGTGTACGGTACGGACAAGAGACCCAGTACTTC	CAWSVRYGQETQYF
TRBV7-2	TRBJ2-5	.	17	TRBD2	TGTGCCAGCAGCTTAGCCCCTAGCGGAGCGGGACAAGAGACCCAGTACTTC	CASSLAPSGAGQETQYF
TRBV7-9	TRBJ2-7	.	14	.	TGTGCCAGCAGCTCAACAGGGTCCGTCTACGAGCAGTACTTC	CASSSTGSVYEQYF
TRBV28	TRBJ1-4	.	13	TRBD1	TGTGCCAGCAGTGACAGGGGGGATGAAAAACTGTTTTTT	CASSDRGDEKLFF
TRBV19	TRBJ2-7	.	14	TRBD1	TGTGCCAGTAGTATCCCCTACAGGGGCTACGAGCAGTACTTC	CASSIPYRGYEQYF
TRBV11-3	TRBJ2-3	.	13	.	TGTGCCAGCAGCTCCTCTAGCACAGATACGCAGTATTTT	CASSSSSTDTQYF
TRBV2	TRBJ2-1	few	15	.	TGTGCCAGCACCGCCGGGACTCTACTCTACAATGAGCAGTTCTTC	CASTAGTLLYNEQFF
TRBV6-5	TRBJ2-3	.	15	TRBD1	TGTGCCAGCAGTTACGGGGACAGGCGCACAGATACGCAGTATTTT	CASSYGDRRTDTQYF
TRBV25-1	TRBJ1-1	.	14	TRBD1	TGTGCCAGCAGTGGGGGACAGCTGAACACTGAAGCTTTCTTT	CASSGGQLNTEAFF
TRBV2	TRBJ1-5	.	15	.	TGTGCCAGCGGGTTTAGGGGGGGCACCAATCAGCCCCAGCATTTT	CASGFRGGTNQPQHF
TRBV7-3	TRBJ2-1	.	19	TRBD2	TGTGCCAGCAGCCCCGGGACTAGCGGGAGGGCCGTAGGGTACAATGAGCAGTTCTTC	CASSPGTSGRAVGYNEQFF
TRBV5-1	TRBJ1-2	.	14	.	TGCGCCAGCAGCCAACCGGGACTTTCGTATGGCTACACCTTC	CASSQPGLSYGYTF
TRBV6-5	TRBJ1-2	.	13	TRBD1	TGTGCCAGCAGTCTGGACAGGAGAGATGGCTACACCTTC	CASSLDRRDGYTF
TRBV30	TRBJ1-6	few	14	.	TGTGCCTGGAGGAGGAGCTCCTATAATTCACCCCTCCACTTT	CAWRRSSYNSPLHF
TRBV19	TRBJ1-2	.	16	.	TGTGCCAGTACCCCTAGGGGAGACACTCATAACTATGGCTACACCTTC	CASTPRGDTHNYGYTF
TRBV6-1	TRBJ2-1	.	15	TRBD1	TGTGCCAGCAGTAATCCGGGACAGGGATCCAATGAGCAGTTCTTC	CASSNPGQGSNEQFF
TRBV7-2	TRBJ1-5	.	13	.	TGTGCCAGCAGCCCGTATAGCAATCAGCCCCAGCATTTT	CASSPYSNQPQHF
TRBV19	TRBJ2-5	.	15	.	TGTGCCAGTAGTCCTGGGACGGGCGCCCGAGAGACCCAGTACTTC	CASSPGTGARETQYF
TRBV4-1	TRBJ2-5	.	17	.	TGCGCCAGCAGCCAGGTTGGGGTAGCCCTCATCCAAGAGACCCAGTACTTC	CASSQVGVALIQETQYF
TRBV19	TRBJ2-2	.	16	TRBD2	TGTGCCAGTAGTATCAATTCCTTACTAGCGACCGGGGAGCTGTTTTTT	CASSINSLLATGELFF